This T cell receptor (beta chain) was found in a study of CD8+CD57+ T cells in acquired aplastic anemia (dated 2018 in TCRdb). Context from the whole study: On average, sorted CD4+ and CD8+ cells yielded about 3 ug of extracted DNA, with a range of about 0.18 to 30 ug. A CD8+CD57+ expansion meant a frequency higher than the mean frequency seen in healthy subjects. Overall study outcomes, separate from this receptor: Patients and healthy controls showed no significant difference in CD8+ Simpson's diversity (P=0.060). Roughly 30 CD8+ CDR3 sequences were found to be shared between patients and controls, but these sequences appeared to be highly expressed in patients and within the immunodominant clones of the patients.

This clonotype came up many times. Its antigen specificity is not known. No per-base quality is available; no much larger clone lies one base away. The germline V gene yields SGDLS for CDR1 and YYNGEE for CDR2. Deletion took 0 bases off V and 4 bases off J, with a span of 7 bases between the germline ends. Including the terminal cysteine and phenylalanine, the CDR3 comprises 14 residues. The sequence is cut down to CDR3 DNA, 42 bases in frame from base 1. Profiling of TCR beta VDJ combinations and CDR3 sequences used genomic DNA as the template. An Illumina HiSeq 2000 was used for TCR repertoire sequencing. Processing in the source paper ran as follows. TRBV/TRBJ rearrangement plots, CDR3 size and DJ length profiles, and Simpson's diversity index were used to evaluate the repertoires. The immunodominant clone was defined as the most abundant DNA sequence in deep sequencing data. CDR3 amino acid sequences were screened for sharing across subjects and were compared with published repertoires and the VDJdb database. TCRdb applied fastp at Q25 and MiXCR to the public reads, then kept only in-frame beta chains. Rows merge per CDR3 protein into single entries with the most common DNA and genes. The V and J calls and clone size come from TCRdb's table, not from the authors' own analysis. The sample records approximately 180,000 distinct CDR3 sequences, roughly 48% of which are singletons. The ten largest account for about 1% of the sample.

Expansion of CD8+CD57+ cells had been shown by flow cytometry in the patients chosen for sequencing. Every patient had severe acquired aplastic anemia, diagnosed using the International Study of Aplastic Anemia and Agranulocytosis and Camitta criteria. No patient had received any therapy when blood was sampled. TCR repertoires of sorted CD4+ and CD8+ blood T cells from severe aplastic anemia patients and healthy subjects were deep-sequenced in the study. Patients were enrolled in the USA under clinicaltrials.gov protocols 00001620, 01623167, 00001397, 00071045, 00081523 and 00961064. Ficoll-Paque density gradient centrifugation was used to isolate peripheral blood mononuclear cells. Before DNA was extracted, CD4+ and CD8+ T cells were sorted using either FACS or magnetic beads.

This sequence uses TRBV9 and TRBJ1-4; the D gene is unclear. The sequence came from a human donor with aplastic anemia. Sequenced sample: sorted CD4+, CD8+, or CD8+CD57+ T cells (not recorded which) from PBMCs. Here the CDR3 is given as CASSVAPDNEKLFF. The bases are TGTGCCAGCAGCGTAGCGCCGGATAATGAAAAACTGTTTTTT.